These 27 T cell receptor beta chains were sequenced from one sample in a study of blood T cell repertoires in COVID-19. Method: immunoSEQ multiplex PCR; TCRdb's copy keeps in-frame clones and lacks some. The repertoire includes roughly 190,000 clones, around 80% of them detected once, and 6% to 8.5% sits in the top ten. The sample was peripheral blood. The receptor source for this set is a man aged 55 to 70 with acute or convalescent COVID-19.

The chain combines TRBV18 with TRBJ2-3; 8 bases are shared with TRBD1. Germline assignment: CDR1 KGHSH and CDR2 LQKENI. The CDR3 is 17 amino acids. The V segment lost 0 bases and the J segment 3 bases; nucleotides outside the gene matches: 8. CDR3: CASSPPTGGRRTDTQYF. CDR3 sequence (DNA): TGTGCCAGCTCACCACCTACAGGGGGGCGTAGAACAGATACGCAGTATTTT.

This clone was counted only a few times. This CDR3 reads CASSLMGGRQPQHF. Written as DNA, the CDR3 is TGTGCCAGCAGCTTAATGGGGGGGCGACAGCCCCAGCATTTT. V gene TRBV7-2 combines with J gene TRBJ1-5; D perhaps matches TRBD1 (6 bases). The CDR3 sequence is 14 residues long. The germline V gene has CDR1 SGHTA and CDR2 FQGNSA. V lost 2 bases, J lost 7 bases, and 12 bases lay in between.

The chain carries TRBV10-3 and TRBJ1-1; 8 bases are shared with TRBD1. The germline gives CDR1 ENHRY, CDR2 SYGVKD. CDR3 length equals 14 residues. Losses at the gene ends were 6 bases for V and 4 bases for J; bases not matched to a gene: 7. In nucleotides, the CDR3 is TGTGCCATCAGAGGGACAGGACCTAGCACTGAAGCTTTCTTT. This codes for CAIRGTGPSTEAFF.

The chain has TRBV6-5 and TRBJ1-2; D might be TRBD1 (5 bases). CDR1 is MNHEY and CDR2 is SVGAGI in the germline V gene. This CDR3 contains 13 residues. V dropped 2 bases and J dropped 4 bases, with 8 bases sitting between them. CDR3 bases: TGTGCCAGCAGTTACGCAAGGGGCTATGGCTACACCTTC. Amino acids: CASSYARGYGYTF.

The chain joins TRBV20-1 to TRBJ2-2, with no clear D. V lost 3 bases, J lost 6 bases, and 14 bases lay in between. The germline V gene encodes CDR1 DFQATT and CDR2 SNEGSKA (reference sequence). The CDR3 length is 14 residues. The CDR3 DNA reads as TGCAGTGCTAGTGATTCGCCACATTCCGGGGAGCTGTTTTTT. Protein sequence: CSASDSPHSGELFF.

The chain links TRBV7-9 to TRBJ2-1; the D gene is possibly TRBD2 (7 bases). The CDR3 loop spans 15 amino acids. The germline V gene encodes CDR1 SEHNR and CDR2 FQNEAQ (reference sequence). Trimming took 0 bases from V and 4 from J, leaving 10 bases between them. As DNA, the CDR3 is TGTGCCAGCAGCTTAGCGGGGGGGACATACAATGAGCAGTTCTTC. This sequence encodes CASSLAGGTYNEQFF.

The rearrangement joins TRBV7-8 to TRBJ2-4; D remains unclear. Trimming stripped 0 bases from V and 4 bases from J, with 13 bases between. Germline V gene lookup returns CDR1 SGHVS and CDR2 FQNEAQ. This CDR3 spans 16 amino acids. CDR3 protein: CASSLAGPQMKNIQYF. CDR3 nucleotide sequence: TGTGCCAGCAGCTTAGCGGGCCCCCAAATGAAAAACATTCAGTACTTC.

The J gene is TRBJ1-5, the V gene TRBV30, with TRBD1 identical over 8 bases. Germline CDR1 and CDR2: GTSNPN and SVGIG (reference sequence). CDR3 size: 15 residues. After removal of 2 bases from V and 0 bases from J, the junction contained 3 bases not matched to a gene. The CDR3 sequence is CAWSKGTGSNQPQHF. The CDR3 nucleotides are TGTGCCTGGAGTAAAGGGACAGGTAGCAATCAGCCCCAGCATTTT. The complete variable domain, with remaining parts taken from reference TRBV30 and TRBJ1-5, reads SQTIHQWPATLVQPVGSPLSLECTVEGTSNPNLYWYRQAAGRGLQLLFYSVGIGQISSEVPQNLSASRPQDRQFILSSKKLLLSDSGFYLCAWSKGTGSNQPQHFGDGTRLSIL.

This chain links TRBV4-3 with TRBJ1-2, with D possibly matching TRBD1 (6 bases). The CDR3 contains 16 residues. Trimming left V 1 base short and J 1 base short, with 13 bases between. CDR1 LGHNA and CDR2 YSLEER come from the germline V gene. CDR3 protein: CASSQASGGSNYGYTF. The CDR3 DNA sequence: TGCGCCAGCAGCCAAGCTTCTGGGGGCAGTAACTATGGCTACACCTTC.

V and J are TRBV29-1 and TRBJ2-7, with 8 bases matching TRBD1. The CDR3 consists of 13 residues. The ends lost 6 bases at V and 3 bases at J; junction bases unmatched: 7. Germline V gene lookup returns CDR1 SQVTM and CDR2 ANQGSEA. The CDR3 DNA reads as TGCAGCGTGATTGGGACAGGACTCTACGAGCAGTACTTC. It yields the protein CSVIGTGLYEQYF.

The chain carries TRBV24-1 and TRBJ2-2, with 11 bases aligning to TRBD2. This CDR3 contains 14 residues. The trim removed 8 bases at V and 5 bases at J, leaving 3 bases unmatched. The germline gives CDR1 KGHDR, CDR2 SFDVKD. CDR3 nucleotide sequence: TGTGCCACCACCGGGACTAGCGGAACCGGGGAGCTGTTTTTT. Amino acids: CATTGTSGTGELFF.

The V and J genes are TRBV6-2 or TRBV6-3 and TRBJ2-2; D gene unclear. Germline V gives CDR1 MNHEY, CDR2 SVGEGT. CDR3 length equals 14 residues. Trimming removed 2 bases at V and 6 bases at J, with 10 bases between. The CDR3 region is CASSYDSIPGELFF. CDR3 bases: TGTGCCAGCAGTTACGATAGCATCCCCGGGGAGCTGTTTTTT.

This chain connects TRBV24-1 to TRBJ1-1; 9 bases are a match to TRBD1. The ends lost 4 bases at V and 5 bases at J; junction bases unmatched: 4. Looked up from germline, CDR1 is KGHDR and CDR2 is SFDVKD. The CDR3 totals 14 residues. DNA of the CDR3: TGTGCCACCAGTGAGACAGGGGGTGGTACTGAAGCTTTCTTT. It encodes CATSETGGGTEAFF.

Comment on this clone: The junction departs from germline at one end; a sequencing error may be responsible. The V and J genes are TRBV30 and TRBJ2-5, with TRBD1 matching 7 bases. The CDR3 consists of 14 residues. In germline, CDR1 is GTSNPN, CDR2 SVGIG (reference sequence). Here the CDR3 DNA reads TGTGCCTGGATTCGCTCTACAGGGGCCCAGAGAGCGGACTTC. Translating it yields CAWIRSTGAQRADF. Combining the CDR3 with reference TRBV30 and TRBJ2-5 gives the whole variable domain SQTIHQWPATLVQPVGSPLSLECTVEGTSNPNLYWYRQAAGRGLQLLFYSVGIGQISSEVPQNLSASRPQDRQFILSSKKLLLSDSGFYLCAWIRSTGAQRADFGPGTRLLVL.

The chain has TRBV21-1 and TRBJ2-7; the table's D gene call, TRBD2, was not cross checked with the DNA. TRBV21-1 is tagged as a pseudogene. The CDR3 loop spans 10 amino acids. In DNA, the CDR3 is TGTGCCAGCAAGAGTCTTCTGGAGTACTTC. Residues: CASKSLLEYF.

This clone was seen a few times. V and J are TRBV5-1 and TRBJ1-4; TRBD1 matches at 8 bases. The CDR3 consists of 13 residues. V lost 7 bases, J lost 6 bases, and 5 bases stayed unmatched. CDR1 is SGHRS, CDR2 YFSETQ, per germline. CDR3: CASSTGVDEKLFF. Written as DNA, the CDR3 is TGCGCCAGCTCGACAGGGGTAGATGAAAAACTGTTTTTT.

This chain links TRBV6-5 with TRBJ2-5, with TRBD1 identical over 7 bases. The germline CDR1 and CDR2 sequences are MNHEY and SVGAGI. V was pared by 6 bases and J by 4 bases, with 5 bases of the junction left unmatched. The CDR3 consists of 13 residues. The CDR3 nucleotides read TGTGCCAGCAGGCAGGGGGTCCTAGAGACCCAGTACTTC. The encoded protein is CASRQGVLETQYF.

The chain employs TRBV10-3 and TRBJ1-2; D ambiguous. The CDR3 totals 14 residues. From germline, CDR1 is ENHRY and CDR2 SYGVKD. V was cut by 5 bases and J by 0 bases, with 10 bases left in between. CDR3 loop: CAISTAQANYGYTF. CDR3 coding DNA: TGTGCCATCAGTACAGCCCAAGCTAACTATGGCTACACCTTC.

This chain connects TRBV6-2 or TRBV6-3 to TRBJ1-1; 7 nucleotides align to TRBD1. Germline CDR1 MNHEY, CDR2 SVGEGT. The CDR3 contains 15 residues. Germline trimming cut 6 bases from V and 0 bases from J; bases unmatched to any gene: 7. The CDR3 DNA follows: TGTGCCAGCAGCTCCAGAGGGGGCATGAACACTGAAGCTTTCTTT. The encoded protein is CASSSRGGMNTEAFF.

The count of this clone is one. The CDR3 region has the DNA TGTGCCAGCAGCCAAGATAAGCGGGGGGTATTAGCCAAAAACATTCAGTACTTC. Its protein is CASSQDKRGVLAKNIQYF. The chain employs TRBV3-1 (or the pseudogene TRBV3-2) and TRBJ2-4; 9 bases map to TRBD2. V lost 0 bases and J lost 0; bases outside the gene matches: 6. Germline V gene data show CDR1 as LGHDT and CDR2 as YNNKEL (reference sequence). The CDR3 is 18 amino acids.

The chain links TRBV3-1 (or the pseudogene TRBV3-2) to TRBJ2-7; TRBD1 matches at 10 bases. Germline lookup yields CDR1 LGHDT and CDR2 YNNKEL (reference sequence). Germline trimming cut 7 bases from V and 7 bases from J; bases unmatched to any gene: 4. The CDR3 runs 12 residues. In DNA form, the CDR3 reads TGTGCCAGCACCGGGACAGGGGAAGAGCAGTACTTC. Protein product: CASTGTGEEQYF.

The CDR3 DNA reads TGTGCCAGCAGTAAGACAGGGAATCCCTACGAGCAGTACTTC. As protein: CASSKTGNPYEQYF. The V call is TRBV6-5, the J call TRBJ2-7, with 7 positions matching TRBD1. Germline CDR1 and CDR2: MNHEY and SVGAGI. Trimming removed 5 bases from V and 2 bases from J; junction bases left unmatched: 6. The CDR3 totals 14 residues.

This clone has only one observation. V usage is TRBV30 and J usage is TRBJ2-1; 8 nucleotides agree with TRBD2. The CDR3 is 12 residues long. Germline V gives CDR1 GTSNPN, CDR2 SVGIG (reference sequence). J lost 12 bases, V lost 2 bases, and 6 bases had no gene match. DNA of the CDR3: TGTGCCTGGAGTAGGGCCCGGGAGGGGCAGTTCTTC. This translates into CAWSRAREGQFF.

This chain joins TRBV10-3 and TRBJ2-2; 7 bases are shared with TRBD2. In germline, CDR1 is ENHRY, CDR2 SYGVKD. Trimming cost V 4 bases and J 2 bases; bases outside gene matches: 4. The CDR3 extends over 15 amino acids. CDR3 residues: CAISGPGLNTGELFF. The CDR3 DNA reads as TGTGCCATCAGTGGCCCGGGACTAAACACCGGGGAGCTGTTTTTT.

The CDR3 sequence is CASNPTGIGNGYTF. The CDR3, as DNA: TGTGCCAGCAACCCGACAGGGATCGGAAATGGCTACACCTTC. The J gene is TRBJ1-2, the V gene TRBV6-5; 7 bases agree with TRBD1. The CDR3 is 14 amino acids. V shed 7 bases, J shed 6 bases, and the junction held 11 bases outside the gene matches. Germline values: CDR1 MNHEY, CDR2 SVGAGI.

The gene calls are TRBV7-2 and TRBJ1-1, with a possible D match to TRBD1 (5 bases). Germline V lookup: CDR1 SGHTA, CDR2 FQGNSA. Trimming pared 2 bases from V and 5 bases from J, leaving 12 bases between. CDR3 length: 14 residues. In DNA form, the CDR3 reads TGTGCCAGCAGCTTATCGGGACTGACAACTGAAGCTTTCTTT. This translates into CASSLSGLTTEAFF.

The rearrangement links TRBV4-1 to TRBJ2-3; D not certain. CDR3 length: 14 amino acids. Per the germline V gene, CDR1 is MGHRA and CDR2 is YSYEKL. Trimming shortened V by 0 bases and J by 2 bases, and 6 bases separated the two germline ends. The CDR3 DNA reads as TGCGCCAGCAGCCAAGATCGGGTCACAGATACGCAGTATTTT. It yields the protein CASSQDRVTDTQYF.